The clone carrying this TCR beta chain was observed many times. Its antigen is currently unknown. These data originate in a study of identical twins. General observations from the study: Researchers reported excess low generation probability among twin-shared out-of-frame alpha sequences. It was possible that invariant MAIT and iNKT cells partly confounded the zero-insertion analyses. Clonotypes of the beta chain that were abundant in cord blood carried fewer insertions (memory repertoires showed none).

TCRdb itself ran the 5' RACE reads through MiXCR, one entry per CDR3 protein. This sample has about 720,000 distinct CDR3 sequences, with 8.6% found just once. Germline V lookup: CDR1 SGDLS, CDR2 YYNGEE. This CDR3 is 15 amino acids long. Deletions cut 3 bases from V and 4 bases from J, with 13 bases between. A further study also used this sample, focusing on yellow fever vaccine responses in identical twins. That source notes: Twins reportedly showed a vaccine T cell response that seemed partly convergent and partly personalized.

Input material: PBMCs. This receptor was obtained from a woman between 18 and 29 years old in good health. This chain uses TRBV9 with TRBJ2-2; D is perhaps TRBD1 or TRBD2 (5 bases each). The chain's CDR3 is CASSEAGTVTGELFF. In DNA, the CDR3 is TGTGCCAGCAGCGAGGCCGGGACGGTCACCGGGGAGCTGTTTTTT. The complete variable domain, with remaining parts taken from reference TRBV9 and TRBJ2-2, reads DSGVTQTPKHLITATGQRVTLRCSPRSGDLSVYWYQQSLDQGLQFLIQYYNGEERAKGNILERFSAQQFPDLHSELNLSSLELGDSALYFCASSEAGTVTGELFFGEGSRLTVL.